Shown below are 9 T cell receptor beta chains from a single sample sequenced in a study of blood T cell repertoires in COVID-19. Profiling relied on immunoSEQ multiplex PCR, and the TCRdb table lists in-frame clones only, not all of them. The sample yields a few hundred thousand clones, 86% seen once. Sequencing used peripheral blood. The receptors derive from a man in his 60s with acute or convalescent COVID-19.

This clone has only a few counts. The chain links TRBV25-1 to TRBJ2-1, with D tentatively TRBD2 (7 bases). V lost 4 bases and J 5 bases, leaving 15 bases between the germline ends. This CDR3 is built from 15 residues. Germline lookup yields CDR1 MGHDK and CDR2 SYGVNS. The CDR3 nucleotides read TGTGCCAGCAGTGGGACTAGGGGGGTGGACAATGAGCAGTTCTTC. This gives the protein CASSGTRGVDNEQFF.

This sequence joins TRBV3-1 (or the pseudogene TRBV3-2) and TRBJ2-3; TRBD2 aligns across 9 bases. Germline V gene sequence: CDR1 LGHDT, CDR2 YNNKEL (reference sequence). With 1 base clipped from V and 6 bases from J, the junction kept 5 bases outside the gene matches. There are 15 residues in the CDR3. In DNA, the CDR3 is TGTGCCAGCAGCCAAGTAGCGGGAGTGGCGGATACGCAGTATTTT. It encodes CASSQVAGVADTQYF.

The gene calls are TRBV23-1 and TRBJ2-2; 8 bases map to TRBD1. TRBV23-1 is known as an ORF, though its function is uncertain. The CDR3 totals 23 residues. Trimming took 0 bases from V and 1 from J; bases not matched to a gene: 22. The CDR3 protein is CASSQSSPSHPLRDRGNTGELFF. The CDR3 DNA reads as TGCGCCAGCAGTCAATCGTCTCCATCCCACCCTCTACGAGACAGGGGGAACACCGGGGAGCTGTTTTTT.

Comments on this clone: One junction end disagrees with the germline gene, perhaps due to a read error. The V and J genes are TRBV5-5 and TRBJ1-5; TRBD1 matches 10 bases. CDR3 size: 15 residues. Germline CDR1 is SGHKS and CDR2 is YYEKEE (reference sequence). The CDR3 protein is CASSLGQGIFQPQHF. Written as DNA, the CDR3 is TGTGCCAGCAGTTTGGGACAGGGGATCTTTCAGCCCCAGCATTTT. Full variable domain (missing parts from reference TRBV5-5 and TRBJ1-5): DAGVTQSPTHLIKTRGQQVTLRCSPISGHKSVSWYQQVLGQGPQFIFQYYEKEERGRGNFPDRFSARQFPNYSSELNVNALLLGDSALYLCASSLGQGIFQPQHFGDGTRLSIL.

This chain uses TRBV19 with TRBJ2-1; possibly TRBD2 for D (5 bases). This CDR3 spans 11 amino acids. Trimming cost V 8 bases and J 10 bases, with 12 bases left between them. CDR1 is LNHDA, CDR2 SQIVND, per germline (reference sequence). For the CDR3, the DNA is TGTGCCAGTGAATCGTCGGGGGAGCAGTTCTTC. Translated: CASESSGEQFF.

This chain connects TRBV28 to TRBJ1-2; D not resolved. This CDR3 region has 12 residues. Trimming took off 3 bases at V and 5 bases at J, with 7 bases between the two ends. Germline-derived CDR1 and CDR2 are MDHEN and SYDVKM. The CDR3, as DNA: TGTGCCAGCAGTTTTGTGGCTTATGGCTACACCTTC. It translates to CASSFVAYGYTF.

The chain has TRBV7-2 and TRBJ2-1; D is unclear. Germline-derived CDR1 and CDR2 are SGHTA and FQGNSA. V dropped 6 bases and J dropped 0 bases, with 12 bases sitting between them. This CDR3 comprises 15 residues. For the CDR3, the DNA is TGTGCCAGCAGTTATCCCGAGGCCTCCTACAATGAGCAGTTCTTC. It is translated as CASSYPEASYNEQFF.

This sequence joins TRBV18 and TRBJ2-7, with D hard to call. CDR1 is KGHSH and CDR2 is LQKENI in the germline V gene. The V and J ends lost 0 bases and 2 bases respectively, with 5 bases between them. This CDR3 has 13 amino acids. The CDR3 nucleotides are TGTGCCAGCTCACCACCGTACACCTACGAGCAGTACTTC. Amino acids: CASSPPYTYEQYF.

The genes are TRBV5-6 and TRBJ2-1; D gene uncertain. Trimming cost V 0 bases and J 7 bases, with 11 bases left between them. The CDR3 has 14 amino acids. Germline V gives CDR1 SGHDT, CDR2 YYEEEE. The CDR3, as DNA: TGTGCCAGCAGCTTGGGCCTAGTCGAAAATGAGCAGTTCTTC. It is translated as CASSLGLVENEQFF.